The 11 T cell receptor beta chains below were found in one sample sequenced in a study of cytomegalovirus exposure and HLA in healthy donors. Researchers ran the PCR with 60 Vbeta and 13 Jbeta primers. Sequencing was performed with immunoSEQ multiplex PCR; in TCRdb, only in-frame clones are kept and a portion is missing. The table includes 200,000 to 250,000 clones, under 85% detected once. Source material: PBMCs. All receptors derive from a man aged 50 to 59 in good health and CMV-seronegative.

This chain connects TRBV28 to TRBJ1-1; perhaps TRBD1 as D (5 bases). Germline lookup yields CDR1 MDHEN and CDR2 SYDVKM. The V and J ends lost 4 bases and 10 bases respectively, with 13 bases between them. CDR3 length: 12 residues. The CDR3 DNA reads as TGTGCCAGCAGTTCTACGGGACTCGGAGCTTTCTTT. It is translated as CASSSTGLGAFF.

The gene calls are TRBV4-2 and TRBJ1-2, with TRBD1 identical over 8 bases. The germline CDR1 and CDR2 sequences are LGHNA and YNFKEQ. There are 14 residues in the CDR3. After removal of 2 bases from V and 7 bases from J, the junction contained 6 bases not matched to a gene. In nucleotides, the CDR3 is TGTGCCAGCAGCCAAATAACAGGGGGTCTTGGCTACACCTTC. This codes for CASSQITGGLGYTF.

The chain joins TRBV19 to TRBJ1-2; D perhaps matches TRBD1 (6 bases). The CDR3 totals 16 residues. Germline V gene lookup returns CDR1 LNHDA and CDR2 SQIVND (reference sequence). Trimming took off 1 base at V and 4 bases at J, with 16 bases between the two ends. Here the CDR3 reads CASSIAPTGHTYGYTF. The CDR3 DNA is TGTGCCAGTAGTATAGCCCCGACAGGACATACCTATGGCTACACCTTC.

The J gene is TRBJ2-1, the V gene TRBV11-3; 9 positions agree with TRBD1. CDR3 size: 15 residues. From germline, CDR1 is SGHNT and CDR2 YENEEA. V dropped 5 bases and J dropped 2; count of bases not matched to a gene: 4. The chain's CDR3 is CASSIGDRAYNEQFF. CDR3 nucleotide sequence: TGTGCCAGCAGCATAGGGGACAGGGCCTACAATGAGCAGTTCTTC.

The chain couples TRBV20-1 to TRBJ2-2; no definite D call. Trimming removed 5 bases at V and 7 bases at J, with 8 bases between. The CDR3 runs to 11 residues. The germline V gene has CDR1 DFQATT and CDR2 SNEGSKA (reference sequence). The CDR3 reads CSAGRFGELFF. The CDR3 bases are TGCAGTGCTGGCAGGTTCGGGGAGCTGTTTTTT.

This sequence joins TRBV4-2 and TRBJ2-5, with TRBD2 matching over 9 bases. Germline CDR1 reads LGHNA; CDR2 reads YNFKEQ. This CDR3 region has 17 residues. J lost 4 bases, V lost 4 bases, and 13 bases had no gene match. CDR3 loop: CASSRFSIAGDVETQYF. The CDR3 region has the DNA TGTGCCAGCAGCCGGTTTAGCATAGCGGGAGATGTAGAGACCCAGTACTTC.

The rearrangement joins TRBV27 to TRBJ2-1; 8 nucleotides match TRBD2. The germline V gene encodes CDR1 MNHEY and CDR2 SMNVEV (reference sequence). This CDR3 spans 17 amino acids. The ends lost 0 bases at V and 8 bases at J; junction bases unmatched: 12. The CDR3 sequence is CASSLSIMGLGDHEQFF. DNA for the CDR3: TGTGCCAGCAGTTTATCGATAATGGGACTAGGGGACCATGAGCAGTTCTTC.

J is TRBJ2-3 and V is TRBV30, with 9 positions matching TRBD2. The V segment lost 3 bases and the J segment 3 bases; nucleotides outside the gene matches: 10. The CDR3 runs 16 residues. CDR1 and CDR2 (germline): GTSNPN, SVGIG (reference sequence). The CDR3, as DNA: TGTGCCTGGAGCTGGGGTAGCGGGAGTGGGACAGATACGCAGTATTTT. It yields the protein CAWSWGSGSGTDTQYF.

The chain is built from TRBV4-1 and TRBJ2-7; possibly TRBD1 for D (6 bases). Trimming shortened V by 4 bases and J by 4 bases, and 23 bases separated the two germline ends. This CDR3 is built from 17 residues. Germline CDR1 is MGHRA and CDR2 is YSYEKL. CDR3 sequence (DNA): TGCGCCAGCAGCCTGAAGGCTTTACCCGGGACACTTTACGAGCAGTACTTC. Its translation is CASSLKALPGTLYEQYF.

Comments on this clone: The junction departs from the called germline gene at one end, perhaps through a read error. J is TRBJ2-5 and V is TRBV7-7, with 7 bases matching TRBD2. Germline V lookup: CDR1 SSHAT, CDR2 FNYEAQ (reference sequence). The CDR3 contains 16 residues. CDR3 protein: CASSLAGLAKGETQYF. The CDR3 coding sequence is TGTGCTAGCAGCTTAGCGGGCCTAGCGAAGGGAGAGACCCAGTACTTC. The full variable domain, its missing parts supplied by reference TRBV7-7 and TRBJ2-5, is GAGVSQSPRYKVTKRGQDVTLRCDPISSHATLYWYQQALGQGPEFLTYFNYEAQPDKSGLPSDRFSAERPEGSISTLTIQRTEQRDSAMYRCASSLAGLAKGETQYFGPGTRLLVL.

In nucleotides, the CDR3 is TGTGCCAGTAGTAAAAGAAGCGGAGACACAGATACGCAGTATTTT. The encoded protein is CASSKRSGDTDTQYF. The V gene is TRBV19, the J gene TRBJ2-3; D is perhaps TRBD2 (5 bases). This CDR3 spans 15 amino acids. V dropped 4 bases and J dropped 2 bases, with 13 bases sitting between them. Looked up from germline, CDR1 is LNHDA and CDR2 is SQIVND (reference sequence).